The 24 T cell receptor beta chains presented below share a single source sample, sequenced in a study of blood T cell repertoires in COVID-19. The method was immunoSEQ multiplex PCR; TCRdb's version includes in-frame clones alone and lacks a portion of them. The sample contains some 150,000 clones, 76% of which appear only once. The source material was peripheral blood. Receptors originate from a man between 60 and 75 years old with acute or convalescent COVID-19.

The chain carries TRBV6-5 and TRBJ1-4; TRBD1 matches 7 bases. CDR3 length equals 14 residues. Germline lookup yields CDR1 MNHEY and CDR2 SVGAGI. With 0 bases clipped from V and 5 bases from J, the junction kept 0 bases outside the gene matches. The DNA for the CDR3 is TGTGCCAGCAGTTACTCGACAGGGAATGAAAAACTGTTTTTT. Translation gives CASSYSTGNEKLFF.

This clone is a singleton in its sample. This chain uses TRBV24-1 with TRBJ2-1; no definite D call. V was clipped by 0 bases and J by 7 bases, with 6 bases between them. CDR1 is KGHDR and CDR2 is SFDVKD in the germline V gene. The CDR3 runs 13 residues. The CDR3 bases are TGTGCCACCAGTGATTTGAACCGGAATGAGCAGTTCTTC. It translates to CATSDLNRNEQFF.

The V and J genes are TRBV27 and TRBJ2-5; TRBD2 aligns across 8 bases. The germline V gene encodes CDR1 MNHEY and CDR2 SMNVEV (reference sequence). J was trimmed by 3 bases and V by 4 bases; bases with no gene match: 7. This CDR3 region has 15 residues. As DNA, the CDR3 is TGTGCCAGCAGTTCACTGGGACTAGGGGAAGAGACCCAGTACTTC. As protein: CASSSLGLGEETQYF.

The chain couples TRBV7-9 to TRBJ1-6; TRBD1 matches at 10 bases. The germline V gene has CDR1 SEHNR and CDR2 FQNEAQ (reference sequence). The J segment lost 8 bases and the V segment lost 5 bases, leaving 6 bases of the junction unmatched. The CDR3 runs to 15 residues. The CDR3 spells CASSPLTGGDSPLHF. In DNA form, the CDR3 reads TGTGCCAGCAGCCCTCTGACAGGGGGCGATTCACCCCTCCACTTT.

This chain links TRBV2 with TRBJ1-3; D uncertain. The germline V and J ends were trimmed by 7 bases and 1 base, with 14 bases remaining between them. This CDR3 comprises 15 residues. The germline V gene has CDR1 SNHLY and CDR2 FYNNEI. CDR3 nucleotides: TGTGCCAGCACGTTGGTGGCAGGATCTGGAAACACCATATATTTT. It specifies CASTLVAGSGNTIYF.

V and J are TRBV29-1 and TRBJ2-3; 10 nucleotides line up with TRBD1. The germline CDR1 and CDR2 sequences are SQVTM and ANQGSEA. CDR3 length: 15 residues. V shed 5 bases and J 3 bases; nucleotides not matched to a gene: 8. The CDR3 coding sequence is TGCAGCGTTTCTAGGGGGACAGGGGTTACAGATACGCAGTATTTT. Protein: CSVSRGTGVTDTQYF.

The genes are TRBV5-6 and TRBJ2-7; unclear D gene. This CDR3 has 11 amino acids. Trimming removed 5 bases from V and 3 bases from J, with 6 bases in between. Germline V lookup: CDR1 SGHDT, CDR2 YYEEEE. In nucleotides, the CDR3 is TGTGCCAGCAGTATTCTCTACGAGCAGTACTTC. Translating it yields CASSILYEQYF.

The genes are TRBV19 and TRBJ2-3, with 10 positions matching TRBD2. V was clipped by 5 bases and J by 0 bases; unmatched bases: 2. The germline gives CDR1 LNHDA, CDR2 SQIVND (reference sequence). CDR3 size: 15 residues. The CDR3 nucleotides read TGTGCCAGTAGTGCACTAGCGGGGAGCACAGATACGCAGTATTTT. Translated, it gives CASSALAGSTDTQYF.

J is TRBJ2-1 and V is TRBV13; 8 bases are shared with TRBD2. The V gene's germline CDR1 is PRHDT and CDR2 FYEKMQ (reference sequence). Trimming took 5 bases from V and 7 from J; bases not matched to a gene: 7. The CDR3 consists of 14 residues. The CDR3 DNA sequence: TGTGCCAGCAGCCCCGGGACTAGGCGTAATGAGCAGTTCTTC. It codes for CASSPGTRRNEQFF. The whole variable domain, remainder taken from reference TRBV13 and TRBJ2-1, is AAGVIQSPRHLIKEKRETATLKCYPIPRHDTVYWYQQGPGQDPQFLISFYEKMQSDKGSIPDRFSAQQFSDYHSELNMSSLELGDSALYFCASSPGTRRNEQFFGPGTRLTVL.

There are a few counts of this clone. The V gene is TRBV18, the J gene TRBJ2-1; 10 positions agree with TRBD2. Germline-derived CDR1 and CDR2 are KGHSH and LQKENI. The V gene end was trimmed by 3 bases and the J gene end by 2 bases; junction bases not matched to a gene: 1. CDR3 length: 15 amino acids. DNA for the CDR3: TGTGCCAGCTCACCCCTAGCGGGAGCCTACAATGAGCAGTTCTTC. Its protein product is CASSPLAGAYNEQFF.

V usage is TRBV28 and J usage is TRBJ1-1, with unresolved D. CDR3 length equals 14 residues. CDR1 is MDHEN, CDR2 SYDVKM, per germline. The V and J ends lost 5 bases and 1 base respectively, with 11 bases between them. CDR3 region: CASSVTDTNTEAFF. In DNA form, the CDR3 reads TGTGCCAGCAGTGTTACTGACACGAACACTGAAGCTTTCTTT.

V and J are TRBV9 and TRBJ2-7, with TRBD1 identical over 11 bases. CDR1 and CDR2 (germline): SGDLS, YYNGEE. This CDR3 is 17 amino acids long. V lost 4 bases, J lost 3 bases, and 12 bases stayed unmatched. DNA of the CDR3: TGTGCCAGCAGCCACCCCGTTATGGGACAGGGGGACTACGAGCAGTACTTC. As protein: CASSHPVMGQGDYEQYF.

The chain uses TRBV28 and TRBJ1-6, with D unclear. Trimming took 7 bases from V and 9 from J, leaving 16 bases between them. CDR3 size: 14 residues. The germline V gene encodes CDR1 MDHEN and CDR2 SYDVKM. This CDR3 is CASTVGREASPLHF. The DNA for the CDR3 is TGTGCCAGCACCGTAGGGAGGGAGGCTTCACCCCTCCACTTT.

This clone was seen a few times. CDR3 DNA sequence: TGCAGCGTTGAAGTAGCGGGAAAGGAATATGAGCAGTTCTTC. The encoded protein is CSVEVAGKEYEQFF. The chain is built from TRBV29-1 and TRBJ2-1, with 8 nucleotides matching TRBD2. The CDR3 runs to 14 residues. Germline lookup yields CDR1 SQVTM and CDR2 ANQGSEA. The V segment lost 1 base and the J segment 8 bases; nucleotides outside the gene matches: 7.

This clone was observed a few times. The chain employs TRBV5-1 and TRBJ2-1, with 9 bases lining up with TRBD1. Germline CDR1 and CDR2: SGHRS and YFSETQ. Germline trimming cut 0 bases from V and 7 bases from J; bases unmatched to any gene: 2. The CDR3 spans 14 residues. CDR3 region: CASSLGGTGNEQFF. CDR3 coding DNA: TGCGCCAGCAGCTTGGGGGGGACAGGGAATGAGCAGTTCTTC.

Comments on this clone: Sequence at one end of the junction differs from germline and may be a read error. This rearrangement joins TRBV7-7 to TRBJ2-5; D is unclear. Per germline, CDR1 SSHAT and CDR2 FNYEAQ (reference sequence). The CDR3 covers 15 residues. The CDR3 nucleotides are TGTGCTAGCAGCTCCCAACCTCCTCCGGGTGAGACCCAGTACTTC. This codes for CASSSQPPPGETQYF.

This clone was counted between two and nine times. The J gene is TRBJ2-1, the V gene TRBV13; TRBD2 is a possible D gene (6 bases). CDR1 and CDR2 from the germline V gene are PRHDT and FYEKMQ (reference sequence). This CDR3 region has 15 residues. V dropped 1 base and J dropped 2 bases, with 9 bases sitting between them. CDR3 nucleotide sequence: TGTGCCAGCAGCTTAGAAGGAGGGCCCTACAATGAGCAGTTCTTC. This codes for CASSLEGGPYNEQFF.

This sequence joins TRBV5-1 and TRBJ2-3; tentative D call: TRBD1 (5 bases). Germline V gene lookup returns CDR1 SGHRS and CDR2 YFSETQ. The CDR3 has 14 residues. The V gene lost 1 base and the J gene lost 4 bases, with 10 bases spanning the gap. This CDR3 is CASSLQGSPDTQYF. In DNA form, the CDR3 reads TGCGCCAGCAGCTTGCAGGGTAGCCCAGATACGCAGTATTTT.

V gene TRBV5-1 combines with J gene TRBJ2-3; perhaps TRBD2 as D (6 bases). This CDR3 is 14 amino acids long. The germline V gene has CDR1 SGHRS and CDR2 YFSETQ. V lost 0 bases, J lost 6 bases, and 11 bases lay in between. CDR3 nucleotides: TGCGCCAGCAGCTTGGTCGGGGGTGCCGATACGCAGTATTTT. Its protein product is CASSLVGGADTQYF.

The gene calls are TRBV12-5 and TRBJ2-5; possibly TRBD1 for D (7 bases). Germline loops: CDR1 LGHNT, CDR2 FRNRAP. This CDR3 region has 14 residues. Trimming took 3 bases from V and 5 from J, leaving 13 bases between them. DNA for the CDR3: TGTGCTAGTGGTTTCGCCAGGGGGGAGGAGACCCAGTACTTC. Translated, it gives CASGFARGEETQYF.

The CDR3 DNA reads as TGTGCCAGCAGCCAATCGCGGAATGAGCAGTTCTTC. It codes for CASSQSRNEQFF. The chain has TRBV16 and TRBJ2-1; no reliable D call. CDR1 and CDR2 from the germline V gene are KGHSY and FQNENV. The CDR3 covers 12 residues. The V and J ends lost 0 bases and 7 bases respectively, with 4 bases between them.

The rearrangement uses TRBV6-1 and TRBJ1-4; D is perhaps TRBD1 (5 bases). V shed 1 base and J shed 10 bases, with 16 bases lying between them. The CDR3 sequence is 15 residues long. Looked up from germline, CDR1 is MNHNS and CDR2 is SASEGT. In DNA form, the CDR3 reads TGTGCCAGCAGTGAAGATTGGGGGGGTTGGGGAAAACTGTTTTTT. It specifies CASSEDWGGWGKLFF.

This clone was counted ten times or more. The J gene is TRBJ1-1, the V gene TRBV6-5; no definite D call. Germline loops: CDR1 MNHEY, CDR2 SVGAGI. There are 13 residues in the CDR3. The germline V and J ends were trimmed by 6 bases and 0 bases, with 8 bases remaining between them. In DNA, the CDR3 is TGTGCCAGCAGCCGTAGCATGAACACTGAAGCTTTCTTT. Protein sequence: CASSRSMNTEAFF.

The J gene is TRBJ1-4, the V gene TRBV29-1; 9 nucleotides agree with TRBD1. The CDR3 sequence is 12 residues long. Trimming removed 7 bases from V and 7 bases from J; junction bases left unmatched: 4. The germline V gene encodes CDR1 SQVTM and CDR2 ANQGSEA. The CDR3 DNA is TGCAGCGCAGGGACAGGGTTTGAAAAACTGTTTTTT. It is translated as CSAGTGFEKLFF.